The next 3 T cell receptor beta chains were all read from a single sample in a study of blood T cell repertoires in COVID-19. Some clones are missing from TCRdb's copy, which holds only in-frame ones; the method was immunoSEQ multiplex PCR. The sample holds 300,000 to 400,000 clones, roughly 90% seen once. Sequencing was carried out using peripheral blood. Receptors originate from a woman between 45 and 60 years old with active or convalescent COVID-19.

J is TRBJ2-1 and V is TRBV27; TRBD2 matches 12 bases. The CDR3 consists of 14 residues. Trimming took 6 bases from V and 8 from J; bases not matched to a gene: 5. Germline assignment: CDR1 MNHEY and CDR2 SMNVEV (reference sequence). The chain's CDR3 is CASSLGLAGHEQFF. In DNA, the CDR3 is TGTGCCAGCAGCCTCGGACTAGCGGGGCATGAGCAGTTCTTC.

The chain combines TRBV5-5 with TRBJ1-1; 12 bases agree with TRBD1. Germline CDR1 and CDR2: SGHKS and YYEKEE (reference sequence). The trim removed 0 bases at V and 9 bases at J, leaving 12 bases unmatched. The CDR3 covers 17 residues. Here the CDR3 reads CASSLGGTGGAWEKAFF. The CDR3 DNA sequence: TGTGCCAGCAGCTTGGGCGGGACAGGGGGCGCTTGGGAAAAAGCTTTCTTT.

The chain uses TRBV18 and TRBJ1-1; D is uncertain. Trimming took 3 bases from V and 4 from J, leaving 15 bases between them. Germline V gives CDR1 KGHSH, CDR2 LQKENI. The CDR3 covers 15 residues. CDR3 region: CASSPYAGPVTEAFF. The CDR3 DNA reads as TGTGCCAGCTCACCTTATGCGGGCCCGGTCACTGAAGCTTTCTTT.